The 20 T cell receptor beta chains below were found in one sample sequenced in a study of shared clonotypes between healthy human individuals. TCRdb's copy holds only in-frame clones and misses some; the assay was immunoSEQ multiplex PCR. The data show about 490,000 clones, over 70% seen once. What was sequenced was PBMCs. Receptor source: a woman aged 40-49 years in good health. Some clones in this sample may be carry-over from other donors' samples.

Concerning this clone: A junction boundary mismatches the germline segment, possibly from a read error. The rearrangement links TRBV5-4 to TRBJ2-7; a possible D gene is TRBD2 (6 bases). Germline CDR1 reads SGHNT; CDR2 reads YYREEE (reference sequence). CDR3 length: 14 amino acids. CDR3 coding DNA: TGTGCCAGAAGCTTGTTCGGGAGCCCCTACGAGCAGTACTTC. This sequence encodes CARSLFGSPYEQYF.

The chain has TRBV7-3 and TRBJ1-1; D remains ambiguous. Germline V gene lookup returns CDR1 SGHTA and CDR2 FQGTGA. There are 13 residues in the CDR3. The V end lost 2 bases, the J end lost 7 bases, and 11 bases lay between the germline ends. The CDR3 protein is CASSLEGYGEAFF. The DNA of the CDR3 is TGTGCCAGCAGCTTAGAGGGATACGGTGAAGCTTTCTTT.

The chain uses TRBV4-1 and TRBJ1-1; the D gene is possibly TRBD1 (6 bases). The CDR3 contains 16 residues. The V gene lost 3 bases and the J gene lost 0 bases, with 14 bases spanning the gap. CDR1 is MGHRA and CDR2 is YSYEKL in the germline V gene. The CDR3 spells CASSHPAQGMNTEAFF. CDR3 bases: TGCGCCAGCAGCCATCCGGCCCAGGGGATGAACACTGAAGCTTTCTTT.

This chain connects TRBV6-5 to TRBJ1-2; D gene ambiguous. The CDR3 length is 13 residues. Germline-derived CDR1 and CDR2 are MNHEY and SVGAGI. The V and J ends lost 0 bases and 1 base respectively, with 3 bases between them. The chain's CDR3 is CASSYSDNYGYTF. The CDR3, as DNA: TGTGCCAGCAGTTACTCAGATAACTATGGCTACACCTTC.

The CDR3 DNA sequence: TGTGCCAGCAGTGATTTAGGTCAGCCCCAGCATTTT. The encoded protein is CASSDLGQPQHF. The chain joins TRBV2 to TRBJ1-5; D gene ambiguous. This CDR3 comprises 12 residues. The germline CDR1 and CDR2 sequences are SNHLY and FYNNEI. Deletions cut 3 bases from V and 6 bases from J, with 6 bases between.

CDR3 sequence reads: CASSYSLGQGDNEQFF. As DNA, the CDR3 is TGTGCCAGCAGTTACTCGCTGGGGCAGGGGGACAATGAGCAGTTCTTC. The chain couples TRBV6-5 to TRBJ2-1; 7 positions agree with TRBD1. The CDR3 is 16 amino acids. V lost 0 bases and J lost 5; bases outside the gene matches: 7. CDR1 and CDR2 (germline): MNHEY, SVGAGI.

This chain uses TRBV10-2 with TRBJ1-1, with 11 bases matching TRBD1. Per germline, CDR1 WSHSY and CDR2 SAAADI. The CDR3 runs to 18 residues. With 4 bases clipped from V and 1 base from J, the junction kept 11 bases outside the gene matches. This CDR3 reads CASSVPRTGGSRNTEAFF. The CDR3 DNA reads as TGCGCCAGCAGTGTACCCCGGACAGGGGGCTCGAGGAACACTGAAGCTTTCTTT.

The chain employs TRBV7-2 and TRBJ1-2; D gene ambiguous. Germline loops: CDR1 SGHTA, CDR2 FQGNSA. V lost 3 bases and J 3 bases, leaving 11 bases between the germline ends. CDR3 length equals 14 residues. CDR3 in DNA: TGTGCCAGCAGCTTGTTCAAACTCGACTATGGCTACACCTTC. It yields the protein CASSLFKLDYGYTF.

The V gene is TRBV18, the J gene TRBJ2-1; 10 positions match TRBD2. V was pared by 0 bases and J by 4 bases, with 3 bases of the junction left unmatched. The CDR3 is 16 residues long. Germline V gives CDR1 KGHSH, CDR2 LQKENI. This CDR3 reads CASSPPEAGGYNEQFF. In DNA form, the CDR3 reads TGTGCCAGCTCACCACCTGAAGCGGGAGGGTACAATGAGCAGTTCTTC.

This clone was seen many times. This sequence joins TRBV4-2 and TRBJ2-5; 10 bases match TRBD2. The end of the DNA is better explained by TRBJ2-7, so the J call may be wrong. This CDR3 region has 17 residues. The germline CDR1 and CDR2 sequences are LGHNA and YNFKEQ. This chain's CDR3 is CASSQESPAGGPYEQYF. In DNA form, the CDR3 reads TGTGCCAGCAGCCAAGAAAGCCCAGCGGGAGGGCCCTACGAGCAGTACTTC.

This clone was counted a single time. CDR3 in amino acids: CASSDQGGAFF. In nucleotides, the CDR3 is TGCGCCAGCAGTGACCAGGGGGGAGCTTTCTTT. The V and J genes are TRBV10-2 and TRBJ1-1; TRBD1 aligns across 7 bases. This CDR3 contains 11 residues. Per germline, CDR1 WSHSY and CDR2 SAAADI. V lost 3 bases, J lost 10 bases, and 2 bases stayed unmatched.

CDR3 loop: CAISSTGGDGYTF. The CDR3 DNA reads TGTGCCATCAGCTCCACAGGTGGGGATGGCTACACCTTC. The chain links TRBV10-3 to TRBJ1-2; D is perhaps TRBD1 (5 bases). The CDR3 length is 13 residues. The germline V and J ends were trimmed by 6 bases and 6 bases, with 14 bases remaining between them. Per the germline V gene, CDR1 is ENHRY and CDR2 is SYGVKD.

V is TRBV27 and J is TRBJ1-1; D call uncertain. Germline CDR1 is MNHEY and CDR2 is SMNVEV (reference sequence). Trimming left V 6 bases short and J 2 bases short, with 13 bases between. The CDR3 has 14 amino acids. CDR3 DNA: TGTGCCAGCAGCCCATCCTATGGAAACACTGAAGCTTTCTTT. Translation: CASSPSYGNTEAFF.

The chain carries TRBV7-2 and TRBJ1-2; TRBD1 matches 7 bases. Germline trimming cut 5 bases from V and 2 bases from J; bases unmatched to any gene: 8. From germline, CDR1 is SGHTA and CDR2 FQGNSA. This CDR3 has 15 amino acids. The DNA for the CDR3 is TGTGCCAGCAGCCCAAGGCAGGGGGGGAACTATGGCTACACCTTC. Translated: CASSPRQGGNYGYTF.

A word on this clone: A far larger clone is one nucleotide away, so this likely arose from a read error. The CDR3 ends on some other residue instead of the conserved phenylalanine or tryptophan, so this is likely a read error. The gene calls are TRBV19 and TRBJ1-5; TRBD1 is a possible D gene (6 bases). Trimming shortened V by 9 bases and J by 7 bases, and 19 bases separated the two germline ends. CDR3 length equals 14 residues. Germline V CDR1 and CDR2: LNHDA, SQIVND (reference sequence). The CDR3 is CASAGDTSRQPQHS. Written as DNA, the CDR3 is TGTGCCAGCGCCGGGGACACCTCTCGACAGCCCCAGCATTCT.

The CDR3 reads CASSSQQNTEAFF. CDR3 DNA: TGTGCCAGCAGCTCCCAACAGAACACTGAAGCTTTCTTT. The chain combines TRBV17 with TRBJ1-1. TRBV17 is sorted into the ORF group, with uncertain function. CDR3 length: 13 residues.

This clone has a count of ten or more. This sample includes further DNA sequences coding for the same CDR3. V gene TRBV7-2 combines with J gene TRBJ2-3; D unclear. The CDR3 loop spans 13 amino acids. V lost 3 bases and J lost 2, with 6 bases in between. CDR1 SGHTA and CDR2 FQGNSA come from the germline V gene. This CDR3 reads CASSFPNTDTQYF. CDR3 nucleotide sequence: TGTGCCAGCAGCTTTCCCAACACAGATACGCAGTATTTT.

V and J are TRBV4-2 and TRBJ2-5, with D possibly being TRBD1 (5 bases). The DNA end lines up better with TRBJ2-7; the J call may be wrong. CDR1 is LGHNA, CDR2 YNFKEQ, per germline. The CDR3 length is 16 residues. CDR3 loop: CASSQDMGDSSYEQYF. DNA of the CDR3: TGTGCCAGCAGCCAAGACATGGGTGACAGCTCCTACGAGCAGTACTTC.

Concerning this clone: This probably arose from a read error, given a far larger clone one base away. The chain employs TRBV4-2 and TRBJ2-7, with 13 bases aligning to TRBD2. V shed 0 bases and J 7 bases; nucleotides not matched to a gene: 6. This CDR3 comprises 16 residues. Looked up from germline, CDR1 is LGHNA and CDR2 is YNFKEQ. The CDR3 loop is CASSQDHRLAGGEQYF. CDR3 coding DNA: TGTGCCAGCAGCCAAGATCACCGACTAGCGGGGGGTGAGCAGTACTTC.

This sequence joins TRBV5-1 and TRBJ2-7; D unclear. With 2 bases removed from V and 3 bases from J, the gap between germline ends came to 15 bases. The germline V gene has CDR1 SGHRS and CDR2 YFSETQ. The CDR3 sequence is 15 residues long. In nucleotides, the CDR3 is TGCGCCAGCAGCTTTGGTGCAGTTGGTAACTACGAGCAGTACTTC. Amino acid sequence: CASSFGAVGNYEQYF.